These 17 T cell receptor beta chains originate from one sample sequenced in a study of blood T cell repertoires in COVID-19. Produced via immunoSEQ multiplex PCR; TCRdb's table is partial and in-frame only. The data contain some 300,000 clones, over 85% of them singletons. The sequenced material came from PBMCs or T cells enriched from blood (not recorded which). Every receptor here comes from a woman aged 45 to 65 who had been exposed to COVID-19.

CDR3 sequence: CAWSKRFTEAFF. The CDR3 DNA reads TGTGCCTGGAGTAAGAGGTTCACTGAAGCTTTCTTT. The chain joins TRBV30 to TRBJ1-1; no clear D gene. Trimming took 2 bases from V and 4 from J, leaving 8 bases between them. The germline gives CDR1 GTSNPN, CDR2 SVGIG (reference sequence). CDR3 length equals 12 residues. Full variable domain (outside the CDR3, taken from reference TRBV30 and TRBJ1-1): SQTIHQWPATLVQPVGSPLSLECTVEGTSNPNLYWYRQAAGRGLQLLFYSVGIGQISSEVPQNLSASRPQDRQFILSSKKLLLSDSGFYLCAWSKRFTEAFFGQGTRLTVV.

The gene calls are TRBV3-1 (or the pseudogene TRBV3-2) and TRBJ1-1, with TRBD1 matching over 7 bases. Losses at the gene ends were 3 bases for V and 0 bases for J; bases not matched to a gene: 4. This CDR3 spans 15 amino acids. Germline CDR1 LGHDT, CDR2 YNNKEL (reference sequence). CDR3 amino acids: CASSQGQLLNTEAFF. As DNA, the CDR3 is TGTGCCAGCAGCCAGGGACAGTTATTGAACACTGAAGCTTTCTTT.

V gene TRBV6-2 or TRBV6-3 combines with J gene TRBJ2-2; 9 nucleotides agree with TRBD2. The CDR3 extends over 19 amino acids. The germline gives CDR1 MNHEY, CDR2 SVGEGT. V lost 2 bases, J lost 0 bases, and 10 bases stayed unmatched. The CDR3: CASSYSVVAGETNTGELFF. Here the CDR3 DNA reads TGTGCCAGCAGTTACAGCGTGGTAGCGGGGGAAACGAACACCGGGGAGCTGTTTTTT.

This clone is a singleton in its sample. The gene calls are TRBV14 and TRBJ1-6, with D perhaps TRBD1 (6 bases). The ends were cut back, 1 base at V and 8 bases at J, with 12 bases in the middle. The CDR3 runs to 15 residues. Germline assignment: CDR1 SGHDN and CDR2 FVKESK. CDR3 bases: TGTGCCAGCAGCCAAGTGCAGGGGAACGATTCACCCCTCCACTTT. It codes for CASSQVQGNDSPLHF.

The chain carries TRBV6-5 and TRBJ1-1; no reliable D call. This CDR3 contains 15 residues. Trimming pared 0 bases from V and 4 bases from J, leaving 12 bases between. The germline V gene has CDR1 MNHEY and CDR2 SVGAGI. The CDR3 bases are TGTGCCAGCAGTTACTCGATGCAGGCCCCCACTGAAGCTTTCTTT. This codes for CASSYSMQAPTEAFF.

V usage is TRBV3-1 (or the pseudogene TRBV3-2) and J usage is TRBJ1-3; tentatively, D is TRBD1 (5 bases). Germline loops: CDR1 LGHDT, CDR2 YNNKEL (reference sequence). The ends were cut back, 4 bases at V and 3 bases at J, with 19 bases in the middle. There are 17 residues in the CDR3. The CDR3 coding sequence is TGTGCCAGCAGCCCGTGGGCAGGGTTTGTTGGTGGAAACACCATATATTTT. Protein: CASSPWAGFVGGNTIYF.

This chain joins TRBV19 and TRBJ2-5; TRBD1 agrees at 12 bases. This CDR3 comprises 15 residues. The V segment lost 4 bases and the J segment 5 bases; nucleotides outside the gene matches: 5. Germline V CDR1 and CDR2: LNHDA, SQIVND (reference sequence). The CDR3 here is CASSTGQGAVETQYF. CDR3 nucleotide sequence: TGTGCCAGTAGTACGGGACAGGGGGCGGTTGAGACCCAGTACTTC.

Notes on this clone: One end of the junction does not line up with germline, which may come from a read error. V is TRBV6-4 and J is TRBJ1-1; D gene unclear. In germline, CDR1 is MRHNA, CDR2 SNTAGT. The CDR3 contains 14 residues. The DNA for the CDR3 is TGTACCAGCAGTGACTCCGCGGGGTACACTGAAGCTTTCTTT. Protein product: CTSSDSAGYTEAFF.

This chain joins TRBV11-1 and TRBJ2-1; TRBD2 is a possible D gene (5 bases). Trimming cost V 4 bases and J 6 bases, with 13 bases left between them. Germline assignment: CDR1 SGHAT and CDR2 FQDESV (reference sequence). The CDR3 sequence is 14 residues long. CDR3 sequence reads: CASSSLLDGNEQFF. Written as DNA, the CDR3 is TGTGCCAGCAGCTCCCTACTAGACGGCAATGAGCAGTTCTTC. Complete variable domain (other parts from reference TRBV11-1 and TRBJ2-1): EAEVAQSPRYKITEKSQAVAFWCDPISGHATLYWYRQILGQGPELLVQFQDESVVDDSQLPKDRFSAERLKGVDSTLKIQPAELGDSAMYLCASSSLLDGNEQFFGPGTRLTVL.

This chain joins TRBV5-5 and TRBJ1-2; unclear D gene. Trimming stripped 4 bases from V and 5 bases from J, with 12 bases between. This CDR3 region has 13 residues. Looked up from germline, CDR1 is SGHKS and CDR2 is YYEKEE (reference sequence). The CDR3, as DNA: TGTGCCAGCAGCCTGGAGAGGGTATATGGCTACACCTTC. This codes for CASSLERVYGYTF.

The chain recombines TRBV5-4 with TRBJ2-4; 8 positions agree with TRBD1. The CDR3 has 15 amino acids. The V gene's germline CDR1 is SGHNT and CDR2 YYREEE (reference sequence). Trimming removed 0 bases from V and 2 bases from J; junction bases left unmatched: 1. CDR3 DNA sequence: TGTGCCAGCAGCTTGGCCAGGGGGCCCAAAAACATTCAGTACTTC. Translating gives CASSLARGPKNIQYF.

The CDR3 coding sequence is TGTGCCAGCAGCTTAGCCCGGGGACAGCGTCACGAGCAGTACTTC. This translates into CASSLARGQRHEQYF. This chain links TRBV7-8 with TRBJ2-7; 7 bases line up with TRBD1. The CDR3 is made up of 15 amino acids. Trimming cost V 0 bases and J 5 bases; bases outside gene matches: 7. Per germline, CDR1 SGHVS and CDR2 FQNEAQ. Full variable domain (missing parts from reference TRBV7-8 and TRBJ2-7): GAGVSQSPRYKVAKRGQDVALRCDPISGHVSLFWYQQALGQGPEFLTYFQNEAQLDKSGLPSDRFFAERPEGSVSTLKIQRTQQEDSAVYLCASSLARGQRHEQYFGPGTRLTVT.

The V and J genes are TRBV5-4 and TRBJ2-1; the match to TRBD2 covers 7 bases. Germline V lookup: CDR1 SGHNT, CDR2 YYREEE (reference sequence). This CDR3 comprises 14 residues. V was clipped by 4 bases and J by 10 bases; unmatched bases: 11. This chain's CDR3 is CASSTGDRAGEQFF. DNA for the CDR3: TGTGCCAGCAGCACTGGCGATAGAGCGGGAGAGCAGTTCTTC.

This sequence joins TRBV19 and TRBJ1-5; D uncertain. This CDR3 has 14 residues. The V end lost 3 bases, the J end lost 7 bases, and 13 bases lay between the germline ends. CDR1 is LNHDA and CDR2 is SQIVND in the germline V gene (reference sequence). CDR3 nucleotide sequence: TGTGCCAGTAGTATGTTAGCAGAAAGGCAGCCCCAGCATTTT. As protein: CASSMLAERQPQHF.

The rearrangement uses TRBV19 and TRBJ1-4; D unclear. The CDR3 is 15 residues long. The V and J ends lost 7 bases and 7 bases respectively, with 19 bases between them. Germline V gene lookup returns CDR1 LNHDA and CDR2 SQIVND (reference sequence). CDR3: CASTTRALNAEKLFF. The CDR3 bases are TGTGCCAGTACCACGCGGGCCCTGAATGCTGAAAAACTGTTTTTT.

CDR3 in DNA: TGTGCCAGCAGCACCCTCATAGACGTAGCGGGGGTGCAGTTCTTC. Translation gives CASSTLIDVAGVQFF. The V gene is TRBV7-8, the J gene TRBJ2-1, with TRBD2 identical over 9 bases. After removal of 5 bases from V and 12 bases from J, the junction contained 14 bases not matched to a gene. The CDR3 is made up of 15 amino acids. Germline assignment: CDR1 SGHVS and CDR2 FQNEAQ.

The chain is built from TRBV28 and TRBJ2-1; D is undetermined. The germline CDR1 and CDR2 sequences are MDHEN and SYDVKM. Trimming removed 5 bases from V and 0 bases from J, with 8 bases in between. The CDR3 has 14 residues. For the CDR3, the DNA is TGTGCCAGCAGTCCCCCGGGCTCCTACAATGAGCAGTTCTTC. Translation gives CASSPPGSYNEQFF.